These T cell receptor beta chains were read from a single sample in a study of technical replicates of blood from a handful of donors. Profiled with immunoSEQ multiplex PCR; TCRdb holds only in-frame clones, not every one. In the table there are tens of thousands of clones, 95% of which are singletons. Source material: T cells isolated from PBMCs. The receptors shown here come from a human donor in good health. Each CDR3 is given with its conserved first and last residue. The D gene is left open where the match is weak. The size of a clone is reported for some rows only, either as once, few or many, or as a class for expanded clones.

CDR3 protein: CAWSAMNTEAFF; CDR3 DNA: TGTGCCTGGAGTGCAATGAACACTGAAGCTTTCTTT; CDR3 length: 12; V gene: TRBV30; clone size: few; J gene: TRBJ1-1; D gene: NA
CDR3 protein: CASSRENEQYF; CDR3 DNA: TGTGCCAGCAGCCGAGAAAACGAGCAGTACTTC; CDR3 length: 11; V gene: TRBV5-6; clone size: NA; J gene: TRBJ2-7; D gene: NA
CDR3 protein: CASRWGSGRLVNEQFF; CDR3 DNA: TGTGCCAGCAGGTGGGGAAGCGGGAGATTGGTCAATGAGCAGTTCTTC; CDR3 length: 16; V gene: TRBV9; clone size: NA; J gene: TRBJ2-1; D gene: TRBD2
CDR3 protein: CASSLAGGEQYF; CDR3 DNA: TGTGCCAGCAGCTTGGCCGGCGGCGAGCAGTACTTC; CDR3 length: 12; V gene: TRBV5-6; clone size: NA; J gene: TRBJ2-7; D gene: NA
CDR3 protein: CASSRRGQGPGGYEQYF; CDR3 DNA: TGTGCCAGTAGTAGGAGGGGGCAGGGACCGGGGGGGTACGAGCAGTACTTC; CDR3 length: 17; V gene: TRBV19; clone size: NA; J gene: TRBJ2-7; D gene: NA
CDR3 protein: CASSPPRTQSSYNEQFF; CDR3 DNA: TGTGCCAGCTCACCACCCCGGACACAGAGCTCCTACAATGAGCAGTTCTTC; CDR3 length: 17; V gene: TRBV18; clone size: NA; J gene: TRBJ2-1; D gene: NA
CDR3 protein: CASSIRQGAYRERSPLHF; CDR3 DNA: TGTGCCAGCAGCATCCGACAGGGGGCGTATCGTGAACGTTCACCCCTCCACTTT; CDR3 length: 18; V gene: TRBV9; clone size: once; J gene: TRBJ1-6; D gene: TRBD1
CDR3 protein: CASRRGTEEKLFF; CDR3 DNA: TGCGCCAGCAGGAGGGGGACCGAAGAAAAACTGTTTTTT; CDR3 length: 13; V gene: TRBV4-1; clone size: NA; J gene: TRBJ1-4; D gene: NA
CDR3 protein: CASSLTTGGGSPLHF; CDR3 DNA: TGTGCCAGCAGCTTAACGACAGGGGGAGGGTCACCCCTCCACTTT; CDR3 length: 15; V gene: TRBV7-8; clone size: once; J gene: TRBJ1-6; D gene: TRBD1
CDR3 protein: CSARDPQGYTF; CDR3 DNA: TGCAGTGCTAGAGATCCCCAAGGCTACACCTTC; CDR3 length: 11; V gene: TRBV20-1; clone size: NA; J gene: TRBJ1-2; D gene: NA